The source of this TCR beta chain is a study of shared clonotypes between healthy human individuals (dated by TCRdb to about 2020). Broadly, across the study: The cohort included a few men and a couple of women between 18 and 49 years of age. For each donor, CD4 naive and CD4 memory were each given three plates, CD8 naive was given two plates, and CD8 memory was given one plate. Blood TCR repertoires of several healthy adults were deeply sequenced to estimate repertoire size and the extent of clonotype sharing between individuals. To increase sequencing depth and limit assay-specific biases, TCR repertoire library preparation and sequencing were carried out by different laboratories using diverse techniques. Each donor's leukapheresis produced roughly between about 0.8 and 10 billion PBMCs. Paper-wide results and their limitations: Across four donors, roughly 5.1% of naive CD4, more than 3% of naive CD8, about 2% of memory CD4, and 0.4% to 0.45% of memory CD8 clonotypes were shared. Pairwise subsampling indicated that sequencing depth was expected to affect the degree of clonotype sharing among donors. Sampling was restricted to blood, and TCR repertoires in tissues likely differ from the TCR repertoires found in blood. Larger estimated clonotype richness was generally found for naive subsets than for memory subsets. The small number of donors limited the genetic and exposure-history diversity represented. Clonotypes shared by all four sorted-subset donors showed higher generation probabilities than non-shared clonotypes. Rarefaction of sorted-subset datasets indicated incomplete sequencing despite the large sequencing depth.

Donors were healthy HIV-negative adults with no recently reported acute infections or vaccinations. Every donor was a Caucasian adult residing in Nashville, Tennessee, USA. CD4+ T cells were enriched through magnetic negative selection, after which naive cells were positively selected on CD45RA and the remaining negative fraction served as the memory subset. Blood was collected by leukapheresis, and PBMCs were isolated by Ficoll-Histopaque density gradient centrifugation and then cryopreserved in liquid nitrogen vapor phase. Analytical flow cytometry was used to check the purity and quantity of every magnetically sorted T cell population. Genomic DNA was isolated from every sorted fraction and measured by UV absorbance on a Nanodrop 2000c. TCR CDR3 regions were amplified from genomic DNA by multiplex PCR using the deep immunoSEQ assay. For each cell subset, the extracted genomic DNA was distributed evenly across all wells of several immunoSEQ 96-well plates, and each plate served as one replicate. For sorted subsets, around 200 ng genomic DNA, equal to 25,000 to 35,000 T cell genomes, was loaded into each replicate PCR. Purified libraries were measured with a Qubit 3.0 fluorometer, size-checked on a Bioanalyzer 2100, and measured again with the KAPA Library Quantification kit. Every immunoSEQ 96-well plate was sequenced on a dedicated single-read 150-cycle Illumina NextSeq 550 flow cell. The authors processed their data as follows. Because the immunoSEQ output included only junctional sequences and no quality scores, the filtering could not be the same as the filtering used for full-length reads. To assign V/J genes and CDR3, sequences were annotated using PyIR, a Python wrapper for IgBLAST v1.9, with IMGT germline references. Reads were removed for weak V/J assignments (E-value above 1e-6), missing CDR3, stop codons, out-of-frame junctions, or ambiguous translated residues. V3J clonotypes were defined as sequences sharing the same inferred V gene, J gene, and CDR3 amino acid sequence. The percentage overlap between two repertoires was calculated by dividing the number of shared unique clonotypes by the size of the smaller repertoire. RTK rarefaction, the Chao1 estimator, and Recon v2.1 estimates of unobserved clonotypes were used to assess repertoire richness. OLGA was used to compute generation probabilities for all TCRbeta clonotypes that the gDNA method yielded from a handful of donors. The table comes from immuneACCESS by way of TCRdb, which keeps in-frame sequences with V and J called. Part of the clones is missing from these tables; in studies checked, under half for an unresolved V gene and the rest for unknown reasons. V and J calls and clone size follow that table, whereas D and trimming were derived from the DNA. The sample profile shows about 980,000 clones; about three quarters of them were found once. The ten largest account for about 1.5% of the sample.

This clone was seen just once. What this receptor recognizes is not known. No clone much larger than this one lies a single base away; base qualities are absent. The receptor was isolated from a man aged 18 to 30 in good health. The sequenced sample consisted of memory CD4+ T cells sorted from blood. The cell subset or site label here, explained by the study, means: CD45RA-negative fraction.

The CDR3 in this case is CASGRTGITYEQYF. The sequenced DNA: TGTGCCAGCGGCAGGACAGGAATCACCTACGAGCAGTACTTC. The chain is encoded by TRBV6-5 joined to TRBJ2-7; the junction holds 7 bases that match TRBD1. From V the trimming removes 8 bases and from J it removes 2 bases, while the gene matches leave 9 bases of the junction unaccounted for. The CDR3, from cysteine to phenylalanine, totals 14 residues. Only the CDR3 DNA stays, 42 bases, in frame from base 1. CDR1 is given as MNHEY and CDR2 as SVGAGI, both from the germline V gene.